This TCR beta chain derives from a study of blood T cells in healthy people across ages. The J segment lost 2 bases and the V segment lost 2 bases, leaving 4 bases of the junction unmatched. Germline CDR1 SGDLS, CDR2 YYNGEE. The CDR3 totals 14 residues. The use of a sample-barcoded 5' primer and a J-beta primer mix characterized a second PCR of 7 to 11 cycles. Each CDR3 protein is one row after TCRdb ran MiXCR on the 5' RACE reads. The sample shows about 1.8 million distinct CDR3 sequences, roughly 50% of them seen only once. This clonotype was picked up a small number of times. The receptor's source is a woman in her thirties or forties in good health. The chain carries TRBV9 and TRBJ2-7; 7 nucleotides align to TRBD1. Sequencing used blood. This chain's CDR3 is CASSVGTETYEQYF. CDR3 DNA sequence: TGTGCCAGCAGCGTTGGGACAGAAACCTACGAGCAGTACTTC.